Below, 8 T cell receptor beta chains from the same sample are listed, as sequenced in a study of blood T cell repertoires in COVID-19. Sequencing used immunoSEQ multiplex PCR; TCRdb keeps in-frame clones, though not all of them. The table lists around 230,000 clones, roughly four fifths of them singletons. The sequenced material came from peripheral blood. The receptors were sampled from a woman over 75 with acute or convalescent COVID-19.

This clone was picked up many times. The chain is built from TRBV5-6 and TRBJ2-2; D might be TRBD1 (6 bases). The ends were cut back, 4 bases at V and 0 bases at J, with 10 bases in the middle. The germline V gene has CDR1 SGHDT and CDR2 YYEEEE. This CDR3 comprises 15 residues. This chain's CDR3 is CASSQGLSNTGELFF. The CDR3 DNA follows: TGTGCCAGCAGCCAGGGGCTTTCGAACACCGGGGAGCTGTTTTTT.

The V and J genes are TRBV28 and TRBJ1-5; 8 bases align to TRBD1. The junction had 10 bases not matched to a gene; V was cut back by 2 bases and J by 1 base. This CDR3 spans 18 amino acids. CDR1 is MDHEN and CDR2 is SYDVKM in the germline V gene. The CDR3 region has the DNA TGTGCCAGCAGTTTAGCCGGACAGGGCCCTGGGAGCAATCAGCCCCAGCATTTT. Protein product: CASSLAGQGPGSNQPQHF.

The V call is TRBV28, the J call TRBJ1-5; D is undetermined. This CDR3 region has 12 residues. The V end was cut by 1 base, the J end by 6 bases, with 4 bases between. From germline, CDR1 is MDHEN and CDR2 SYDVKM. CDR3 protein: CASSLLSQPQHF. CDR3 sequence (DNA): TGTGCCAGCAGTTTATTGAGTCAGCCCCAGCATTTT.

This clone came up a few times. The chain joins TRBV18 to TRBJ1-1; 7 nucleotides line up with TRBD1. The ends lost 4 bases at V and 0 bases at J; junction bases unmatched: 8. The CDR3 extends over 16 amino acids. Germline CDR1 is KGHSH and CDR2 is LQKENI. The CDR3 bases are TGTGCCAGCTCACTGGGACAGCTGGACTTGAACACTGAAGCTTTCTTT. It encodes CASSLGQLDLNTEAFF.

This sequence joins TRBV5-1 and TRBJ1-6; perhaps TRBD1 as D (5 bases). Germline loops: CDR1 SGHRS, CDR2 YFSETQ. V gave up 2 bases and J gave up 10 bases, with 13 bases separating them. The CDR3 extends over 14 amino acids. For the CDR3, the DNA is TGCGCCAGCAGCTTAGGGAGGCCAGGGTCACCCCTCCACTTT. This codes for CASSLGRPGSPLHF.

The chain is built from TRBV28 and TRBJ2-7, with 8 bases lining up with TRBD1. V dropped 11 bases and J dropped 2; count of bases not matched to a gene: 11. The CDR3 contains 14 residues. Germline V gene sequence: CDR1 MDHEN, CDR2 SYDVKM. In DNA, the CDR3 is TGTGCCGCAACGATTGACAGGGGACCCTACGAGCAGTACTTC. Protein sequence: CAATIDRGPYEQYF.

The chain recombines TRBV9 with TRBJ2-3; TRBD1 is a possible D gene (6 bases). The CDR3 spans 15 residues. Trimming removed 3 bases at V and 1 base at J, with 12 bases between. The germline CDR1 and CDR2 sequences are SGDLS and YYNGEE. For the CDR3, the DNA is TGTGCCAGCAGCGAAGGACAGAGACGCACAGATACGCAGTATTTT. Encoded protein: CASSEGQRRTDTQYF.

V gene TRBV2 combines with J gene TRBJ1-2, with 8 bases matching TRBD1. Per the germline V gene, CDR1 is SNHLY and CDR2 is FYNNEI. The CDR3 spans 15 residues. V was pared by 4 bases and J by 8 bases, with 12 bases of the junction left unmatched. CDR3 protein: CASSGAGGITRGYTF. The CDR3 DNA is TGTGCCAGCAGTGGGGCAGGGGGCATCACACGGGGCTACACCTTC. Filled out from reference TRBV2 and TRBJ1-2, the complete variable domain reads EPEVTQTPSHQVTQMGQEVILRCVPISNHLYFYWYRQILGQKVEFLVSFYNNEISEKSEIFDDQFSVERPDGSNFTLKIRSTKLEDSAMYFCASSGAGGITRGYTFGSGTRLTVV.